This T cell receptor (beta chain) was observed in a study of PD-1 blockade in classical Hodgkin lymphoma. Time point denoted: cycle 4 day 1 (C4D1), after more than five weeks of nivolumab. All patients experienced relapse after autologous stem cell transplantation, and brentuximab vedotin exposure was variable. Researchers used magnetic negative selection to pull out pure CD4+ T cells from thawed PBMCs. This CDR3 comprises 13 residues. Germline V gives CDR1 SEHNR, CDR2 FQNEAQ (reference sequence). Trimming removed 1 base at V and 5 bases at J, with 9 bases between. As concerns this clone: What it binds is unknown.

The data were produced by immunoSEQ multiplex PCR, yet TCRdb's version contains in-frame clones alone and is incomplete. The repertoire includes around 30,000 clones, 90% to 95% of them detected once, and about 0.31% sits in the top ten. Study outcomes and limitations: Relapsed/refractory patients reportedly had the lowest baseline TCR diversity, below newly diagnosed patients, who were below healthy donors.

The sequencing used CD4+ T cells from blood, collected before the fourth cycle of nivolumab. This sequence was found in a human donor with classical Hodgkin lymphoma. The rearrangement joins TRBV7-9 to TRBJ2-7; D not certain. The CDR3 DNA reads TGTGCCAGCAGCTTAGAGTCCGGGCACGAGCAGTACTTC. Its translation: CASSLESGHEQYF.